This T cell receptor beta chain was recovered during a study of blood T cell repertoires in COVID-19. Study details: Acute and convalescent COVID-19 specimens originated in the United States, Italy and Spain.

Trimming took 7 bases from V and 7 from J, leaving 17 bases between them. The germline V gene encodes CDR1 MNHEY and CDR2 SVGAGI. The CDR3 totals 13 residues. Measured with immunoSEQ multiplex PCR; TCRdb has only the in-frame clones, and not every one. The data contain around 150,000 clones, 80% of them singletons. This clonotype originated in a woman aged 50 to 65 with acute or convalescent COVID-19. V and J are TRBV6-5 and TRBJ2-7; a weak D match, TRBD2 (6 bases). The specimen was peripheral blood. CDR3 amino acids: CASTPGDPREQYF. The CDR3 nucleotides read TGTGCCAGCACCCCGGGAGACCCTAGGGAGCAGTACTTC.